The TCR beta chain under discussion was sequenced for a study of T cell responses to AZD1222 COVID-19 vaccine. TCRdb's copy holds only in-frame clones and misses some; the assay was immunoSEQ multiplex PCR. The sample shows 40,000 to 55,000 clones, around nine tenths of them seen only once. CDR1 SGHRS and CDR2 YFSETQ come from the germline V gene. The CDR3 contains 14 residues. V lost 1 base to trimming and J lost 0 bases, with 7 bases between them. The clonotype was recovered from an adult who received the AZD1222 COVID-19 vaccine. This chain connects TRBV5-1 to TRBJ1-1, with no clear D. The specimen was peripheral blood, collected 28 days after the second AZD1222 dose. The CDR3 loop reads CASSLNRMNTEAFF. CDR3 nucleotide sequence: TGCGCCAGCAGCTTGAACAGAATGAACACTGAAGCTTTCTTT.